A selection of T cell receptor beta chains follows, all from one sample in a study of shared clonotypes between healthy human individuals. This table comes from immunoSEQ multiplex PCR, and its TCRdb copy is limited to in-frame clones, with some not included. The sample lists more than 2 million clones; 90% to 96% were seen once. Sequenced sample: naive CD4+ T cells sorted from blood. These receptors were obtained from a man aged 18 to 30 in good health. The CDR3 runs from the conserved cysteine through the conserved F or W. The order of the fields is clone size, D gene, J gene, V gene, CDR3 protein, CDR3 DNA. The D gene is left open where the match is weak. Only some rows state a clone size, as once, few, many or a class for expanded clones.

abundance: NA
d_gene: NA
j_gene: TRBJ2-2
v_gene: TRBV5-1
CDR3aa: CASSLSGEVGELFF
CDR3nt: TGCGCCAGCAGCTTGTCAGGGGAGGTCGGGGAGCTGTTTTTT

abundance: NA
d_gene: NA
j_gene: TRBJ2-4
v_gene: TRBV9
CDR3aa: CASSVGGLVDIQYF
CDR3nt: TGTGCCAGCAGCGTAGGAGGGTTAGTCGACATTCAGTACTTC

abundance: NA
d_gene: TRBD2
j_gene: TRBJ2-7
v_gene: TRBV6-6
CDR3aa: CASRERESSYEQYF
CDR3nt: TGTGCCAGCCGCGAGCGGGAAAGTTCCTACGAGCAGTACTTC

abundance: NA
d_gene: TRBD1
j_gene: TRBJ2-5
v_gene: TRBV2
CDR3aa: CASSMTGETQYF
CDR3nt: TGTGCCAGCAGTATGACAGGGGAGACCCAGTACTTC

abundance: NA
d_gene: TRBD2
j_gene: TRBJ2-1
v_gene: TRBV5-1
CDR3aa: CASSPTGTSGRDEQFF
CDR3nt: TGCGCCAGCAGCCCCACCGGGACTAGCGGGAGAGATGAGCAGTTCTTC

abundance: NA
d_gene: NA
j_gene: TRBJ1-5
v_gene: TRBV30
CDR3aa: CAWSHVLGDNQPQHF
CDR3nt: TGTGCCTGGAGCCACGTACTGGGGGACAATCAGCCCCAGCATTTT

abundance: NA
d_gene: NA
j_gene: TRBJ1-5
v_gene: TRBV28
CDR3aa: CASSFLGSGVDQPQHF
CDR3nt: TGTGCCAGCAGTTTTTTGGGTTCGGGGGTGGATCAGCCCCAGCATTTT

abundance: NA
d_gene: NA
j_gene: TRBJ2-6
v_gene: TRBV2
CDR3aa: CARRSSGANVLTF
CDR3nt: TGTGCCAGAAGAAGCTCTGGGGCCAACGTCCTGACTTTC

abundance: once
d_gene: NA
j_gene: TRBJ1-6
v_gene: TRBV5-1
CDR3aa: CASSLGVGSLGSPLHF
CDR3nt: TGCGCCAGCAGCTTGGGAGTGGGCAGCCTAGGTTCACCCCTCCACTTT

abundance: NA
d_gene: NA
j_gene: TRBJ1-1
v_gene: TRBV29-1
CDR3aa: CSVTTTRGTEAFF
CDR3nt: TGCAGCGTGACCACCACCCGGGGGACTGAAGCTTTCTTT

abundance: NA
d_gene: NA
j_gene: TRBJ2-5
v_gene: TRBV6-5
CDR3aa: CASSYSMTGKGETQYF
CDR3nt: TGTGCCAGCAGTTACTCGATGACCGGGAAGGGAGAGACCCAGTACTTC

abundance: NA
d_gene: NA
j_gene: TRBJ1-5
v_gene: TRBV6-1
CDR3aa: CASSATSDQPQHF
CDR3nt: TGTGCCAGCAGTGCGACCTCTGATCAGCCCCAGCATTTT

abundance: NA
d_gene: TRBD2
j_gene: TRBJ2-7
v_gene: TRBV4-1
CDR3aa: CASSQSPSGGHYEQYF
CDR3nt: TGCGCCAGCAGCCAATCTCCTAGCGGGGGGCACTACGAGCAGTACTTC